This T cell receptor beta chain was captured in a study of blood T cell repertoires in COVID-19. Study-wide context: In each case, the material was cDNA or gDNA derived from T cells, B-cell-depleted T cells, or PBMCs.

Germline values: CDR1 LGHNA, CDR2 YNFKEQ. V gave up 0 bases and J gave up 3 bases, with 15 bases separating them. The CDR3 sequence is 17 residues long. Produced via immunoSEQ multiplex PCR; TCRdb's table is partial and in-frame only. The table includes under 200,000 clones, approximately 92% detected once. The genes are TRBV4-2 and TRBJ1-3, with D maybe TRBD1 (5 bases). The specimen was peripheral blood. The receptor's source is a man aged 45-65 years with acute or convalescent COVID-19. For the CDR3, the DNA is TGTGCCAGCAGCCAAGATATTCCCCGGACACTTGGAAACACCATATATTTT. Translating it yields CASSQDIPRTLGNTIYF.